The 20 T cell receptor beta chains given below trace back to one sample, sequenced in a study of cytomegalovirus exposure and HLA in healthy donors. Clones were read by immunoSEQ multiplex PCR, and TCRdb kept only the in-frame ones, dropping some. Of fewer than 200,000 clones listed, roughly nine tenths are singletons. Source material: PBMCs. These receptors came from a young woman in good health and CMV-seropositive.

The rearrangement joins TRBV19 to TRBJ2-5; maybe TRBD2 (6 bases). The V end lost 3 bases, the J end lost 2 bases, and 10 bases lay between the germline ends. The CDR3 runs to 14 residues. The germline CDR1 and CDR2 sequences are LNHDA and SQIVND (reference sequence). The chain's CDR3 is CASSMGTLQETQYF. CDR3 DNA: TGTGCCAGTAGTATGGGGACTCTACAAGAGACCCAGTACTTC.

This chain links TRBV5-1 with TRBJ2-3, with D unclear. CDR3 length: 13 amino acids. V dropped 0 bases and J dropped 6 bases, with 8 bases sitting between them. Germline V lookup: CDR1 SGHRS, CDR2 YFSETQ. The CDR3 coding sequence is TGCGCCAGCAGCTTGGATAATTCGGATACGCAGTATTTT. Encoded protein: CASSLDNSDTQYF.

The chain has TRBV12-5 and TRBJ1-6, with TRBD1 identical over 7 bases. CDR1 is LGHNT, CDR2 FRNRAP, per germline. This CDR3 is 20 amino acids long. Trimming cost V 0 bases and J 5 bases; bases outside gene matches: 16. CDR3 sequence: CASGLVGGRDPFIDNSPLHF. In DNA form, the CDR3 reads TGTGCTAGTGGTTTGGTAGGGGGCAGGGACCCCTTTATCGATAATTCACCCCTCCACTTT. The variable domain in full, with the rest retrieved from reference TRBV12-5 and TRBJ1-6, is DARVTQTPRHKVTEMGQEVTMRCQPILGHNTVFWYRQTMMQGLELLAYFRNRAPLDDSGMPKDRFSAEMPDATLATLKIQPSEPRDSAVYFCASGLVGGRDPFIDNSPLHFGNGTRLTVT.

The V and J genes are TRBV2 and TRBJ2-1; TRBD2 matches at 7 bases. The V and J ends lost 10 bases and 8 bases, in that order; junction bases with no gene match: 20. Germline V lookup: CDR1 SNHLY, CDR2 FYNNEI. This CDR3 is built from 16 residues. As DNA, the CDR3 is TGTGCCATCGTCCGCGGGGAGGGCGCTCGGGTCGATGAGCAGTTCTTC. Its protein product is CAIVRGEGARVDEQFF.

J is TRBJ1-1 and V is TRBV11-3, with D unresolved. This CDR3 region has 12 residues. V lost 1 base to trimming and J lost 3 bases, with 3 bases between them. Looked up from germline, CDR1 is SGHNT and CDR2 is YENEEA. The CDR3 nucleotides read TGTGCCAGCAGCTTAGGAGACACTGAAGCTTTCTTT. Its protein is CASSLGDTEAFF.

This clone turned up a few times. The CDR3 protein is CASSLTGGKTQYF. In DNA form, the CDR3 reads TGTGCCAGCAGCTTAACAGGGGGGAAGACCCAGTACTTC. The chain recombines TRBV7-2 with TRBJ2-5; 8 nucleotides align to TRBD1. Unmatched junction bases numbered 2, after V lost 2 bases and J lost 6 bases. This CDR3 region has 13 residues. Per germline, CDR1 SGHTA and CDR2 FQGNSA.

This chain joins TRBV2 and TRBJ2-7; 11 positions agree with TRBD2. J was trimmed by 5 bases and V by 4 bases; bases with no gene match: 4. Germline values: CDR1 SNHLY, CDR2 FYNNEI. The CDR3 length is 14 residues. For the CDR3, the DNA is TGTGCCAGCAGTGTAGCGGGGGGGCTGAACGAGCAGTACTTC. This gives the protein CASSVAGGLNEQYF.

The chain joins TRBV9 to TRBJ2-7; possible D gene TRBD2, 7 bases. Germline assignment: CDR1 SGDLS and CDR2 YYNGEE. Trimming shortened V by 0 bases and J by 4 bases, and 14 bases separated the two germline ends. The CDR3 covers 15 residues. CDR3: CASSVGQGREYEQYF. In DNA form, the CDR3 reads TGTGCCAGCAGCGTAGGTCAGGGGAGGGAGTACGAGCAGTACTTC.

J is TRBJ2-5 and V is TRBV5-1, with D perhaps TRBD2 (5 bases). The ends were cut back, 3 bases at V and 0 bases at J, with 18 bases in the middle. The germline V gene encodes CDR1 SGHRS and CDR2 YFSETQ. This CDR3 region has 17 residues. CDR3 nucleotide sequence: TGCGCCAGCAGCTCCCTTTCCCGGGATGGGTACCAAGAGACCCAGTACTTC. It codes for CASSSLSRDGYQETQYF.

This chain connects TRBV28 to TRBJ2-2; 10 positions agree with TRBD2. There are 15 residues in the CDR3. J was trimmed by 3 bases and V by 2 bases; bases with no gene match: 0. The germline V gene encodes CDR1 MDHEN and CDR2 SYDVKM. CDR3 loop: CASSLGLADTGELFF. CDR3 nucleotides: TGTGCCAGCAGTTTAGGACTAGCGGACACCGGGGAGCTGTTTTTT.

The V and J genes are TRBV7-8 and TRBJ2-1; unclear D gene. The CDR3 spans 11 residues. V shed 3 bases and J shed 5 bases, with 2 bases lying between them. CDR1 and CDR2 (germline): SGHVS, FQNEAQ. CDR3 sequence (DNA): TGTGCCAGCAGCTTCGACAATGAGCAGTTCTTC. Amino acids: CASSFDNEQFF. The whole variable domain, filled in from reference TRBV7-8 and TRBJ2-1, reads GAGVSQSPRYKVAKRGQDVALRCDPISGHVSLFWYQQALGQGPEFLTYFQNEAQLDKSGLPSDRFFAERPEGSVSTLKIQRTQQEDSAVYLCASSFDNEQFFGPGTRLTVL.

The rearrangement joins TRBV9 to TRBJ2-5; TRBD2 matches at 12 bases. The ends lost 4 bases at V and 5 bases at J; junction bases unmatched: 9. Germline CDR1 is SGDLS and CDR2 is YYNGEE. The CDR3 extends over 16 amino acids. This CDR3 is CASSSRTSGEKETQYF. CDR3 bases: TGTGCCAGCAGCTCGCGGACTAGCGGGGAGAAGGAGACCCAGTACTTC.

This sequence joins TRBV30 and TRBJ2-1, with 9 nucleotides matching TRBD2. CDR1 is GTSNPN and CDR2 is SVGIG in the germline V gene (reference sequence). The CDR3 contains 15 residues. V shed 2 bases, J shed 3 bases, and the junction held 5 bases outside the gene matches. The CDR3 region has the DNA TGTGCCTGGAGTTTGCTAGCGGGACGCTACAATGAGCAGTTCTTC. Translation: CAWSLLAGRYNEQFF. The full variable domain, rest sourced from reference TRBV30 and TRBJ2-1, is SQTIHQWPATLVQPVGSPLSLECTVEGTSNPNLYWYRQAAGRGLQLLFYSVGIGQISSEVPQNLSASRPQDRQFILSSKKLLLSDSGFYLCAWSLLAGRYNEQFFGPGTRLTVL.

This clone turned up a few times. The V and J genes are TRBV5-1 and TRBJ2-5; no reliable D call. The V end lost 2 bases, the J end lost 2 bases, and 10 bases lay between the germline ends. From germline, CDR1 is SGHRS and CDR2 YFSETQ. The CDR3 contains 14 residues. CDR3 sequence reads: CASSLSVPQETQYF. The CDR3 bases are TGCGCCAGCAGCTTAAGCGTTCCTCAAGAGACCCAGTACTTC. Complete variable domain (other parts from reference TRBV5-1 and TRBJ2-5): KAGVTQTPRYLIKTRGQQVTLSCSPISGHRSVSWYQQTPGQGLQFLFEYFSETQRNKGNFPGRFSGRQFSNSRSEMNVSTLELGDSALYLCASSLSVPQETQYFGPGTRLLVL.

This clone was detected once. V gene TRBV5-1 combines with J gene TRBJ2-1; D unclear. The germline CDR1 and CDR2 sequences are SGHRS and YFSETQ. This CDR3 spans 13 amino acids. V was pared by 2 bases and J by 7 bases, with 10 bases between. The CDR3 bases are TGCGCCAGCAGCTTCGGCGGCTGGAATGAGCAGTTCTTC. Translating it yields CASSFGGWNEQFF.

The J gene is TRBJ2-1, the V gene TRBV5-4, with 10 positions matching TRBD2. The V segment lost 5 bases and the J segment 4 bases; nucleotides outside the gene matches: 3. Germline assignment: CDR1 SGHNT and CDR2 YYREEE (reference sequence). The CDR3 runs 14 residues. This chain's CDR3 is CASRLAGIYNEQFF. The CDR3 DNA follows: TGTGCCAGCAGACTAGCGGGAATTTACAATGAGCAGTTCTTC. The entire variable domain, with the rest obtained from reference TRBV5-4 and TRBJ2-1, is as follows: ETGVTQSPTHLIKTRGQQVTLRCSSQSGHNTVSWYQQALGQGPQFIFQYYREEENGRGNFPPRFSGLQFPNYSSELNVNALELDDSALYLCASRLAGIYNEQFFGPGTRLTVL.

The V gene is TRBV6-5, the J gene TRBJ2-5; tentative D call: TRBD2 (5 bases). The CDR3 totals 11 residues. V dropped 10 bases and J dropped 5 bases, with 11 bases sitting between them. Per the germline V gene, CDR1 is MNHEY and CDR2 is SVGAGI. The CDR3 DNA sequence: TGTGCCACCGGACTTGAGGAGACCCAGTACTTC. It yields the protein CATGLEETQYF.

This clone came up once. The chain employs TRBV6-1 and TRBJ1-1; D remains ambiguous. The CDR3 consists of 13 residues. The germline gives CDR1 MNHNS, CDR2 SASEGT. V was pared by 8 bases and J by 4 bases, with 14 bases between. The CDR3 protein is CASDIFEGTEAFF. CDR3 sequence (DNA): TGTGCCAGCGACATATTTGAAGGCACTGAAGCTTTCTTT.

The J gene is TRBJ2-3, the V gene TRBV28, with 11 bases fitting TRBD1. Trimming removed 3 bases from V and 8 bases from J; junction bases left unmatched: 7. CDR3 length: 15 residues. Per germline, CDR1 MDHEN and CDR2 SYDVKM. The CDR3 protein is CASSFGDRGIATQYF. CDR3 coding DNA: TGTGCCAGCAGTTTCGGGGACAGGGGGATAGCTACGCAGTATTTT.

Here the CDR3 DNA reads TGCGCCAGCAGCTTAACCCGCGTGAACACTGAAGCTTTCTTT. It yields the protein CASSLTRVNTEAFF. The gene calls are TRBV5-1 and TRBJ1-1, with unresolved D. The ends were cut back, 2 bases at V and 0 bases at J, with 8 bases in the middle. Germline V gives CDR1 SGHRS, CDR2 YFSETQ. The CDR3 spans 14 residues.